Listed here are 9 T cell receptor beta chains from one sample, sequenced in a study of human T cells and chemical hapten exposure. Noted time point: pre-sensitization, week 0. The treatment: therapeutic diphenylcyclopropenone sensitization with weekly scalp DPC. TCRdb fed the RACE reads into MiXCR, producing one record per CDR3 protein. The repertoire has some 330,000 distinct CDR3 sequences, 5% to 6.5% of them found once; the top ten carry over 7%. The sample was whole blood, taken in connection with sensitization to the hapten diphenylcyclopropenone (DPC). The receptors originated from a woman aged 18 to 35 with alopecia areata. Some clones in this sample may be carry-over from other donors' samples.

This clonotype appeared many times. The rearrangement joins TRBV7-6 to TRBJ2-1, with 10 bases lining up with TRBD2. CDR1 is SGHVS, CDR2 FNYEAQ, per germline. CDR3 length: 16 residues. V lost 1 base to trimming and J lost 10 bases; unmatched junction nucleotides: 10. CDR3: CASSLEASGGRREQFF. The DNA of the CDR3 is TGTGCCAGCAGCTTAGAGGCTAGCGGGGGACGAAGGGAGCAGTTCTTC.

In its sample, this clonotype was seen many times. The gene calls are TRBV7-3 and TRBJ2-3; TRBD2 aligns across 12 bases. This CDR3 is built from 13 residues. Germline CDR1 SGHTA, CDR2 FQGTGA. V gave up 5 bases and J gave up 13 bases; unmatched junction bases: 7. CDR3 residues: CASSPLAGGREYF. The CDR3 nucleotides are TGTGCCAGCAGCCCCCTAGCGGGGGGGCGGGAGTATTTT.

This clonotype was detected many times. The chain joins TRBV29-1 to TRBJ2-7; no reliable D call. Between the trimmed V and J ends, which lost 2 bases and 7 bases, there was a span of 9 bases. This CDR3 comprises 11 residues. Per the germline V gene, CDR1 is SQVTM and CDR2 is ANQGSEA. The CDR3 region is CSVELGKEQYF. CDR3 nucleotides: TGCAGCGTTGAATTAGGGAAGGAGCAGTACTTC.

This clonotype was seen at least ten times. In nucleotides, the CDR3 is TGTGCCAGCAGCTTGACATCAGCCGGAAACACCATATATTTT. Residues: CASSLTSAGNTIYF. The V and J genes are TRBV5-6 and TRBJ1-3; D not resolved. CDR3 size: 14 residues. Trimming took 1 base from V and 4 from J, leaving 9 bases between them. Germline CDR1 reads SGHDT; CDR2 reads YYEEEE.

Many counts were recorded for this clonotype. The V gene is TRBV5-1, the J gene TRBJ1-2, with no clear D. The CDR3 spans 14 residues. Germline values: CDR1 SGHRS, CDR2 YFSETQ. V lost 1 base, J lost 6 bases, and 13 bases lay in between. The CDR3 DNA reads TGCGCCAGCAGCTTGTTCGCGGCAGCCGATGGCTACACCTTC. Its protein is CASSLFAAADGYTF.

This clonotype was recorded a few times. The CDR3 DNA sequence: TGTGCCACCGGACGCGGGGGCGGCGGGGAGACCCAGTACTTC. Amino acid sequence: CATGRGGGGETQYF. V and J are TRBV7-2 and TRBJ2-5; possible D gene TRBD2, 7 bases. CDR3 length: 14 residues. CDR1 and CDR2 (germline): SGHTA, FQGNSA. The ends were cut back, 10 bases at V and 5 bases at J, with 20 bases in the middle.

In its sample, this clonotype was seen many times. The chain employs TRBV5-1 and TRBJ1-1; D is unresolved. CDR1 is SGHRS, CDR2 YFSETQ, per germline. V shed 1 base and J shed 11 bases, with 12 bases lying between them. CDR3 length: 12 residues. The CDR3 region has the DNA TGCGCCAGCAGCTTGAATGGCGCAGTGGCTTTCTTT. Protein product: CASSLNGAVAFF.

This clonotype has a handful of counts. This chain connects TRBV27 to TRBJ1-1; a weak D match, TRBD1 (5 bases). The V end lost 6 bases, the J end lost 5 bases, and 10 bases lay between the germline ends. Germline V gene data show CDR1 as MNHEY and CDR2 as SMNVEV (reference sequence). The CDR3 loop spans 12 amino acids. For the CDR3, the DNA is TGTGCCAGCAGGCGAGGGGAGACTGAAGCTTTCTTT. Amino acids: CASRRGETEAFF.

A few counts support this clonotype. The chain has TRBV15 and TRBJ1-5, with TRBD1 as a possible D gene (5 bases). The CDR3 runs 15 residues. The V end lost 5 bases, the J end lost 4 bases, and 15 bases lay between the germline ends. In germline, CDR1 is LNHNV, CDR2 YYDKDF (reference sequence). The CDR3 DNA follows: TGTGCCACCAGCTCCGGCGGGGCCATAAATCAGCCCCAGCATTTT. Translation: CATSSGGAINQPQHF.